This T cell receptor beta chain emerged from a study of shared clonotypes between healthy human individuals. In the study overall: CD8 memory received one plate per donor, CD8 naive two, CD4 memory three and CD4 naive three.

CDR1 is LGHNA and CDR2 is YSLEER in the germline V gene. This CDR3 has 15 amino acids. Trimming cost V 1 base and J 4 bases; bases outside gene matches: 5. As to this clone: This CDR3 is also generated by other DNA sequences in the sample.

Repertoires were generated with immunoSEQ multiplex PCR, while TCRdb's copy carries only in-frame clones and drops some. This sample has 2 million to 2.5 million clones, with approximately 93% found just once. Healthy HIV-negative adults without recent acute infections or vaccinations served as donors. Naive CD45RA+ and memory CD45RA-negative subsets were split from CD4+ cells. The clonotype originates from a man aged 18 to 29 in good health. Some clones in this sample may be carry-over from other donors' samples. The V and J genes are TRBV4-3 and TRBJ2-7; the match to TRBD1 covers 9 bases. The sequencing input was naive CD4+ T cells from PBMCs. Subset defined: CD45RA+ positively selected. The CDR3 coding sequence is TGCGCCAGCAGCCAAGTAGGCGGACAGGGGTACGAGCAGTACTTC. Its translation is CASSQVGGQGYEQYF.